Included here is one TCR beta chain sequence, with context. The data are from a study of cytomegalovirus exposure and HLA in healthy donors. Trimming cost V 0 bases and J 3 bases, with 7 bases left between them. Germline V gene lookup returns CDR1 SGHTS and CDR2 YDEGEE. This CDR3 is 13 amino acids long. Assay used: immunoSEQ multiplex PCR; TCRdb lists only in-frame clones, some missing. This table holds about 73,000 clones, roughly 89% found once. Sequencing input: PBMCs. V is TRBV5-8 and J is TRBJ2-7; D gene uncertain. The clonotype comes from a woman aged 18 to 35 in good health and CMV-seropositive. CDR3 protein: CASSLDSVYEQYF. The DNA for the CDR3 is TGTGCCAGCAGCTTGGATTCGGTCTACGAGCAGTACTTC.